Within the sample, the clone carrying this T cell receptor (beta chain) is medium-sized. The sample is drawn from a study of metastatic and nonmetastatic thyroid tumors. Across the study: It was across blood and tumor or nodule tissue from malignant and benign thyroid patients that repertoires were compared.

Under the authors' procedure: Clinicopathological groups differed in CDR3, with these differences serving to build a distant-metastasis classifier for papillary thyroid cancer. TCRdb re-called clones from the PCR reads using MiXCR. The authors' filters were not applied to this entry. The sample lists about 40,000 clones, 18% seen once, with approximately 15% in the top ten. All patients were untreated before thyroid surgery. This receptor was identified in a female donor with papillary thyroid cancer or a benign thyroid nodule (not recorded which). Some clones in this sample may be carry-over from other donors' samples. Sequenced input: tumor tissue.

The CDR3 DNA reads TGTGCCAGCAGCTTAGATCAGGGCGCAGATACGCAGTATTTT. It encodes CASSLDQGADTQYF. The genes are TRBV7-2 and TRBJ2-3; maybe TRBD1 (5 bases). This CDR3 has 14 amino acids. Germline V gene data show CDR1 as SGHTA and CDR2 as FQGNSA. The ends were cut back, 1 base at V and 4 bases at J, with 9 bases in the middle.